The 27 T cell receptor beta chains below all came from one sample that was sequenced in a study of tumor-infiltrating lymphocytes in localized non-small cell lung cancer. Generated by immunoSEQ multiplex PCR, the TCRdb table keeps only in-frame clones and is missing some. The repertoire holds 10,000 to 15,000 clones, with approximately 80% as singletons. What was sequenced was uninvolved lung tissue not adjacent to the tumor. The receptors shown here come from a human donor with non-small cell lung cancer.

This chain connects TRBV28 to TRBJ2-7; the D is unclear. CDR1 and CDR2 from the germline V gene are MDHEN and SYDVKM. Trimming stripped 3 bases from V and 7 bases from J, with 7 bases between. This CDR3 spans 11 amino acids. CDR3: CASSLWWEQYF. The CDR3 DNA follows: TGTGCCAGCAGTTTGTGGTGGGAGCAGTACTTC. The full variable domain, its missing parts supplied by reference TRBV28 and TRBJ2-7, is DVKVTQSSRYLVKRTGEKVFLECVQDMDHENMFWYRQDPGLGLRLIYFSYDVKMKEKGDIPEGYSVSREKKERFSLILESASTNQTSMYLCASSLWWEQYFGPGTRLTVT.

This chain links TRBV4-1 with TRBJ1-2; a weak D match, TRBD1 (5 bases). The length of the CDR3 is 17 residues. The germline V gene has CDR1 MGHRA and CDR2 YSYEKL. Trimming removed 4 bases at V and 8 bases at J, with 26 bases between. The CDR3 bases are TGCGCCAGCAGCCCAAAGGATGGGGGTAAGGTGTCTCGGGGCTACACCTTC. This gives the protein CASSPKDGGKVSRGYTF.

The chain uses TRBV7-3 and TRBJ2-2, with 7 positions matching TRBD1. From germline, CDR1 is SGHTA and CDR2 FQGTGA. V was pared by 4 bases and J by 4 bases, with 6 bases of the junction left unmatched. This CDR3 has 15 amino acids. In DNA form, the CDR3 reads TGTGCCAGCAGCTACAGCCGGGACAGCACCGGGGAGCTGTTTTTT. This codes for CASSYSRDSTGELFF.

J is TRBJ1-2 and V is TRBV5-4; the D gene is possibly TRBD1 (5 bases). V lost 4 bases and J lost 4, with 17 bases in between. The CDR3 has 15 amino acids. The germline gives CDR1 SGHNT, CDR2 YYREEE (reference sequence). This CDR3 is CASSGGQSDFYGYTF. CDR3 sequence (DNA): TGTGCCAGCAGCGGGGGTCAGTCGGACTTCTATGGCTACACCTTC.

The rearrangement links TRBV2 to TRBJ1-1; perhaps TRBD1 as D (5 bases). CDR3 length: 13 amino acids. Germline V gene lookup returns CDR1 SNHLY and CDR2 FYNNEI. Trimming cost V 5 bases and J 5 bases, with 12 bases left between them. CDR3 sequence reads: CASSIQGETEAFF. The CDR3 nucleotides are TGTGCCAGCAGTATTCAGGGCGAGACTGAAGCTTTCTTT.

The genes are TRBV2 and TRBJ2-7, with D possibly matching TRBD1 (6 bases). Germline lookup yields CDR1 SNHLY and CDR2 FYNNEI. The CDR3 sequence is 14 residues long. Trimming left V 4 bases short and J 3 bases short, with 13 bases between. CDR3 sequence reads: CASSVGGRYYEQYF. The CDR3 bases are TGTGCCAGCAGTGTTGGGGGCCGGTACTACGAGCAGTACTTC.

The V call is TRBV11-3, the J call TRBJ2-3, with a possible D match to TRBD1 (6 bases). The CDR3 covers 14 residues. Trimming removed 5 bases at V and 1 base at J, with 10 bases between. Germline CDR1 and CDR2: SGHNT and YENEEA. CDR3: CASSPHRGTDTQYF. The CDR3 region has the DNA TGTGCCAGCAGCCCCCACAGGGGCACAGATACGCAGTATTTT.

V and J are TRBV19 and TRBJ1-3; no firm D call. The V end was cut by 10 bases, the J end by 0 bases, with 16 bases between. The CDR3 totals 15 residues. Germline V gene data show CDR1 as LNHDA and CDR2 as SQIVND (reference sequence). The CDR3 loop reads CATTPDVRSGNTIYF. The CDR3 DNA follows: TGTGCCACTACTCCTGACGTACGCTCTGGAAACACCATATATTTT. The entire variable domain, with the rest obtained from reference TRBV19 and TRBJ1-3, is as follows: DGGITQSPKYLFRKEGQNVTLSCEQNLNHDAMYWYRQDPGQGLRLIYYSQIVNDFQKGDIAEGYSVSREKKESFPLTVTSAQKNPTAFYLCATTPDVRSGNTIYFGEGSWLTVV.

This clone was seen once. The J gene is TRBJ2-1, the V gene TRBV5-1; D is tentatively TRBD1 or TRBD2 (5 bases each). Germline V lookup: CDR1 SGHRS, CDR2 YFSETQ. V gave up 0 bases and J gave up 7 bases, with 17 bases separating them. The CDR3 length is 16 residues. The CDR3, as DNA: TGCGCCAGCAGCTTGGCCACGGCGGTTTGGGGGAATGAGCAGTTCTTC. Protein sequence: CASSLATAVWGNEQFF.

This rearrangement joins TRBV9 to TRBJ2-5; 11 nucleotides match TRBD2. The trim removed 0 bases at V and 8 bases at J, leaving 3 bases unmatched. This CDR3 has 14 residues. From germline, CDR1 is SGDLS and CDR2 YYNGEE. DNA of the CDR3: TGTGCCAGCAGCGTAGGACTAGCGGGACGAACCCAGTACTTC. The encoded protein is CASSVGLAGRTQYF. Complete variable domain (other parts from reference TRBV9 and TRBJ2-5): DSGVTQTPKHLITATGQRVTLRCSPRSGDLSVYWYQQSLDQGLQFLIQYYNGEERAKGNILERFSAQQFPDLHSELNLSSLELGDSALYFCASSVGLAGRTQYFGPGTRLLVL.

J is TRBJ1-2 and V is TRBV28; TRBD1 might be the D (6 bases). Germline loops: CDR1 MDHEN, CDR2 SYDVKM. Deletions cut 2 bases from V and 4 bases from J, with 11 bases between. There are 14 residues in the CDR3. CDR3 nucleotides: TGTGCCAGCAGTTTAGGGGGGCAGGGCTATGGCTACACCTTC. Its protein product is CASSLGGQGYGYTF.

The V call is TRBV6-1, the J call TRBJ1-2; D is perhaps TRBD1 (5 bases). The CDR3 consists of 14 residues. The germline V gene encodes CDR1 MNHNS and CDR2 SASEGT. V was cut by 4 bases and J by 8 bases, with 17 bases left in between. CDR3 sequence: CASSGRDGLGGYTF. The CDR3 DNA sequence: TGTGCCAGCAGTGGCCGGGACGGCCTCGGGGGCTACACCTTC.

This chain links TRBV20-1 with TRBJ2-3; no reliable D call. Germline values: CDR1 DFQATT, CDR2 SNEGSKA (reference sequence). The V and J ends lost 3 bases and 10 bases respectively, with 8 bases between them. The CDR3 contains 10 residues. CDR3 amino acids: CSARFLPQYF. The CDR3 bases are TGCAGTGCTAGGTTTTTACCGCAGTATTTT.

In this sample, this clone turned up once. The CDR3 protein is CASSKAGNYGYTF. The DNA of the CDR3 is TGTGCCAGCAGCAAAGCTGGAAACTATGGCTACACCTTC. The chain joins TRBV9 to TRBJ1-2; D not resolved. V lost 4 bases to trimming and J lost 2 bases, with 9 bases between them. The CDR3 has 13 residues. The germline V gene encodes CDR1 SGDLS and CDR2 YYNGEE.

This chain uses TRBV30 with TRBJ1-1; 7 bases are a match to TRBD1. Germline CDR1 and CDR2: GTSNPN and SVGIG (reference sequence). This CDR3 contains 14 residues. V was clipped by 5 bases and J by 5 bases; unmatched bases: 11. CDR3 amino acids: CAWGLQGSWTEAFF. CDR3 nucleotide sequence: TGTGCCTGGGGTCTACAGGGGTCCTGGACTGAAGCTTTCTTT.

This clone was seen just once. The chain links TRBV25-1 to TRBJ2-5; 7 nucleotides agree with TRBD1. Germline values: CDR1 MGHDK, CDR2 SYGVNS. The junction had 11 bases not matched to a gene; V was cut back by 4 bases and J by 3 bases. This CDR3 has 16 amino acids. The CDR3 DNA is TGTGCCAGCAGTGCCTACTCAACAGGGGACGAAGAGACCCAGTACTTC. It yields the protein CASSAYSTGDEETQYF.

The chain employs TRBV6-5 and TRBJ2-1, with unresolved D. Trimming removed 5 bases from V and 10 bases from J, with 9 bases in between. The CDR3 extends over 11 amino acids. From germline, CDR1 is MNHEY and CDR2 SVGAGI. The CDR3: CASSARREQFF. The CDR3 DNA reads as TGTGCCAGCAGTGCCCGACGGGAGCAGTTCTTC.

In DNA, the CDR3 is TGTGCCAGCAGCTTATGGGACAGGGGGCTTTCGGATGAGCAGTTCTTC. It encodes CASSLWDRGLSDEQFF. The chain couples TRBV7-6 to TRBJ2-1; TRBD1 matches 12 bases. J lost 8 bases, V lost 2 bases, and 7 bases had no gene match. This CDR3 is built from 16 residues. From germline, CDR1 is SGHVS and CDR2 FNYEAQ.

The chain couples TRBV30 to TRBJ2-7, with 11 bases lining up with TRBD2. This CDR3 contains 14 residues. Germline CDR1 is GTSNPN and CDR2 is SVGIG (reference sequence). The V gene end was trimmed by 5 bases and the J gene end by 6 bases; junction bases not matched to a gene: 9. The chain's CDR3 is CAWSQGLAGGEQYF. CDR3 in DNA: TGTGCCTGGTCACAAGGTCTAGCGGGAGGCGAGCAGTACTTC.

V gene TRBV5-4 combines with J gene TRBJ1-2; D ambiguous. This CDR3 comprises 14 residues. The germline V gene has CDR1 SGHNT and CDR2 YYREEE (reference sequence). Trimming took off 2 bases at V and 3 bases at J, with 11 bases between the two ends. Here the CDR3 DNA reads TGTGCCAGCAGCTTAAAGGCAGGCTACTATGGCTACACCTTC. This codes for CASSLKAGYYGYTF.

This clone is categorized as large. This chain links TRBV9 with TRBJ2-5, with TRBD2 as a possible D gene (6 bases). Looked up from germline, CDR1 is SGDLS and CDR2 is YYNGEE. V shed 0 bases and J shed 4 bases, with 13 bases lying between them. The CDR3 is made up of 15 amino acids. In nucleotides, the CDR3 is TGTGCCAGCAGCGTAGGCGGGATGAGCGGAGAGACCCAGTACTTC. Translating gives CASSVGGMSGETQYF.

The chain couples TRBV7-8 to TRBJ1-5; D may be TRBD1 (5 bases). The CDR3 loop spans 15 amino acids. Germline-derived CDR1 and CDR2 are SGHVS and FQNEAQ. V was shortened by 1 base and J by 0 bases, with 7 bases between the two germline ends. The DNA for the CDR3 is TGTGCCAGCAGCTTAGGACAGCTTAGCAATCAGCCCCAGCATTTT. It yields the protein CASSLGQLSNQPQHF. The variable domain in full, completed from reference TRBV7-8 and TRBJ1-5, reads GAGVSQSPRYKVAKRGQDVALRCDPISGHVSLFWYQQALGQGPEFLTYFQNEAQLDKSGLPSDRFFAERPEGSVSTLKIQRTQQEDSAVYLCASSLGQLSNQPQHFGDGTRLSIL.

The chain links TRBV11-2 to TRBJ2-5, with D possibly being TRBD2 (5 bases). The CDR3 consists of 14 residues. Trimming removed 1 base from V and 4 bases from J, with 10 bases in between. The germline gives CDR1 SGHAT, CDR2 FQNNGV. This chain's CDR3 is CASSLVGSGETQYF. The CDR3 bases are TGTGCCAGCAGCTTAGTGGGGAGCGGAGAGACCCAGTACTTC.

V gene TRBV7-9 combines with J gene TRBJ2-7, with D hard to call. Trimming took off 3 bases at V and 6 bases at J, with 9 bases between the two ends. Germline V gives CDR1 SEHNR, CDR2 FQNEAQ (reference sequence). CDR3 size: 12 residues. DNA for the CDR3: TGTGCCAGCAGCTTTTTAGAAGGCGAGCAGTACTTC. Translation: CASSFLEGEQYF.

The chain is built from TRBV6-5 and TRBJ2-1; TRBD1 aligns across 9 bases. V lost 5 bases to trimming and J lost 13 bases; unmatched junction nucleotides: 6. CDR1 is MNHEY and CDR2 is SVGAGI in the germline V gene. The CDR3 consists of 12 residues. This CDR3 is CASSPRTGEQFF. CDR3 DNA: TGTGCCAGCAGTCCACGGACAGGGGAACAGTTCTTC.

The V gene is TRBV7-3, the J gene TRBJ1-1; possibly TRBD1 for D (6 bases). Germline V gene data show CDR1 as SGHTA and CDR2 as FQGTGA. Trimming took off 5 bases at V and 7 bases at J, with 14 bases between the two ends. This CDR3 region has 13 residues. The CDR3 DNA reads as TGTGCCAGCAGCCAGACAGGCTCGGGTGAAGCTTTCTTT. It is translated as CASSQTGSGEAFF.

In DNA form, the CDR3 reads TGTGCCAGCAGATCTGGGACAGGTGATGAAAAACTGTTTTTT. It is translated as CASRSGTGDEKLFF. The chain links TRBV28 to TRBJ1-4, with TRBD1 matching 8 bases. The CDR3 spans 14 residues. V lost 6 bases, J lost 6 bases, and 6 bases stayed unmatched. Germline CDR1 is MDHEN and CDR2 is SYDVKM.